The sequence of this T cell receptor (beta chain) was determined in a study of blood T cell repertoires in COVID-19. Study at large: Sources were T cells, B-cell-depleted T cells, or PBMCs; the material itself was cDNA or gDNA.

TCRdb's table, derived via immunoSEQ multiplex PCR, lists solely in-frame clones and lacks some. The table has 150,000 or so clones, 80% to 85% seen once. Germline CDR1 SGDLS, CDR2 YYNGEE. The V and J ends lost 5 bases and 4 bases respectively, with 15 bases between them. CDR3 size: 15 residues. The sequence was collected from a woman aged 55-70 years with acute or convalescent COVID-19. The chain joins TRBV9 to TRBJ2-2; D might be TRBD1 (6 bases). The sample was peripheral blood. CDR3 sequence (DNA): TGTGCCAGCAGACCAACAGGGCTGGGCACCGGGGAGCTGTTTTTT. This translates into CASRPTGLGTGELFF.